Listed below are T cell receptor beta chains from one sample, sequenced in a study of a mutant IDH1 vaccine in newly diagnosed glioma. Profiled with immunoSEQ multiplex PCR; TCRdb holds only in-frame clones, not every one. The sample contains tens of thousands of clones, roughly four fifths of which appear only once. These receptors are not linked to any known antigen. Specimen: PBMCs, collected from a glioma patient whose treatment included an IDH1 peptide vaccine. The receptors stem from a woman between 45 and 60 years old with glioma. CDR3s include the opening cysteine and the closing phenylalanine or tryptophan. A D gene is named only where the DNA matches it firmly. Expanded clones are given a class, and other clones once, few, many or no size at all.

j_call,clone_size,d_call,v_call,cdr3_nt,cdr3_aa
TRBJ2-2,-,-,TRBV19,TGTGCCAGTAGCCTGGAAGGGGGGAGGACCGGGGAGCTGTTTTTT,CASSLEGGRTGELFF
TRBJ1-3,-,-,TRBV5-1,TGCGCCAGCAGCTTGGAGGGGGGATCTGGAAACACCATATATTTT,CASSLEGGSGNTIYF
TRBJ1-4,once,-,TRBV2,TGTGCCAGCAGTCTGGGCTTTCTCGGAGAAAAACTGTTTTTT,CASSLGFLGEKLFF
TRBJ1-6,few,-,TRBV5-6,TGTGCCAGCAGCTTAAGGGACACCAGAGGGTCACCCCTCCACTTT,CASSLRDTRGSPLHF
TRBJ1-1,-,-,TRBV7-2,TGTGCCAGCAGCCTTGAAGCTTTCTTT,CASSLEAFF
TRBJ2-5,-,TRBD1,TRBV15,TGTGCCACCAGCATCCGGACAGGCCAAGAGACCCAGTACTTC,CATSIRTGQETQYF
TRBJ2-5,-,-,TRBV20-1,TGCAGTGCTCTGTGGGAGACCCAGTACTTC,CSALWETQYF
TRBJ2-7,-,TRBD2,TRBV4-3,TGCGCCAGCAGCCAAGATATAGTGGCTAGCGGGCTGATTTACGAGCAGTACTTC,CASSQDIVASGLIYEQYF
TRBJ1-2,-,-,TRBV20-1,TGCAGTGCTAGACTACCCTATGGCTACACCTTC,CSARLPYGYTF
TRBJ2-7,-,-,TRBV10-3,TGTGCCATCAGTGGGGCAGGGGACGAGCAGTACTTC,CAISGAGDEQYF
TRBJ1-1,-,-,TRBV6-5,TGTGCCAGCAAGCCGGCAGGCGCCTTGGAAGCTTTCTTT,CASKPAGALEAFF
TRBJ2-3,once,TRBD2,TRBV9,TGTGCCAGCAGCGTAACTAGCGGGAGTGGCACAGATACGCAGTATTTT,CASSVTSGSGTDTQYF
TRBJ2-2,-,TRBD2,TRBV10-1,TGCGCCAGCAGTAGCGGGGGCGCGAACACCGGGGAGCTGTTTTTT,CASSSGGANTGELFF
TRBJ2-7,-,TRBD1,TRBV6-1,TGTGCCAGCAGTGGAGGGACAGGGGGCGGGTACGAGCAGTACTTC,CASSGGTGGGYEQYF
TRBJ1-4,once,-,TRBV30,TGTGCCTGGATGACCGGGAGGTGGGGTGAAAAACTGTTTTTT,CAWMTGRWGEKLFF
TRBJ2-5,-,-,TRBV9,TGTGCCAGCAGCGTAGGTTTCGGGGGAGGCGAAGAGACCCAGTACTTC,CASSVGFGGGEETQYF
TRBJ2-1,once,TRBD1,TRBV2,TGTGCCAGCAGTGTAGAGGACAGGGGCGATGAGCAGTTCTTC,CASSVEDRGDEQFF
TRBJ2-1,-,-,TRBV19,TGTGCCAGTAGTATAGAAGGGAACTCCTACAATGAGCAGTTCTTC,CASSIEGNSYNEQFF
TRBJ1-2,-,-,TRBV19,TGTGCCAGTAGTATAGTAGGCCTGGGCGGGGGCTACACCTTC,CASSIVGLGGGYTF
TRBJ2-2,-,-,TRBV28,TGTGCCAGCAGTTTCAGCGCGACGAACACCGGGGAGCTGTTTTTT,CASSFSATNTGELFF
TRBJ2-7,once,-,TRBV6-6,TGTGCCAGCAGTGTGGACAGTTCCTACGAGCAGTACTTC,CASSVDSSYEQYF
TRBJ2-7,-,TRBD1,TRBV30,TGTGCCTGGAGTTGGGACAGGGGAGGCGAGCAGTACTTC,CAWSWDRGGEQYF
TRBJ2-5,-,-,TRBV4-1,TGCGCCAGCGGGGGCGCGATGGAGACCCAGTACTTC,CASGGAMETQYF
TRBJ1-2,-,TRBD1,TRBV7-9,TGTGCCAGCAGCACTTGGACAGGGGATGGCTACACCTTC,CASSTWTGDGYTF
TRBJ2-6,once,-,TRBV6-5,TGTGCCAGCAGGCAGACCTCTGGGGCCAACGTCCTGACTTTC,CASRQTSGANVLTF
TRBJ2-7,few,TRBD1,TRBV2,TGTGCCAGCATGACAGGGAGTACCTACGAGCAGTACTTC,CASMTGSTYEQYF
TRBJ1-1,few,-,TRBV5-1,TGCGCCAGCAGCGTTTCAGAAGGGAACACTGAAGCTTTCTTT,CASSVSEGNTEAFF
TRBJ2-6,once,-,TRBV5-6,TGTGCCAGCAGCAAGCGACAGATTACTTCTGGGGCCAACGTCCTGACTTTC,CASSKRQITSGANVLTF
TRBJ2-2,-,TRBD2,TRBV9,TGTGCCAGCAGCGGAGGACTAGCGGGGGGGCGTGACGGGGAGCTGTTTTTT,CASSGGLAGGRDGELFF
TRBJ1-1,-,-,TRBV6-6,TGTGCCAGCAGGATACCAATGAACACTGAAGCTTTCTTT,CASRIPMNTEAFF
TRBJ2-6,-,-,TRBV7-2,TGTGCCAGCAGCTTAGGATCCGGGGCTGGGGCCAACGTCCTGACTTTC,CASSLGSGAGANVLTF
TRBJ1-5,few,-,TRBV18,TGTGCCAGCTCACCCGTTTGGGAGAATCAGCCCCAGCATTTT,CASSPVWENQPQHF
TRBJ2-5,-,-,TRBV7-2,TGTGCCAGCAGCTCCCACCCCCGCGGGCTGTACCAAGAGACCCAGTACTTC,CASSSHPRGLYQETQYF
TRBJ1-6,-,-,TRBV6-6,TGTGCCAGCACTAAGGGGGGGAGCTCCTATAATTCACCCCTCCACTTT,CASTKGGSSYNSPLHF
TRBJ1-2,-,-,TRBV9,TGTGCCAGCAGCGTGCGGATCCAGGGAGAAGGCTACACCTTC,CASSVRIQGEGYTF
TRBJ2-7,-,-,TRBV4-2,TGTGCCAGCAGCGGAGATAGAAGGGGGACACGGATTTACGAGCAGTACTTC,CASSGDRRGTRIYEQYF
TRBJ2-7,-,TRBD1,TRBV27,TGTGCCAGTGGGACAGTCTCCTACGAGCAGTACTTC,CASGTVSYEQYF
TRBJ2-7,-,TRBD2,TRBV6-5,TGTGCCAGCAGTTCCACCGCGGCGGGGGCCTACGAGCAGTACTTC,CASSSTAAGAYEQYF
TRBJ2-7,-,-,TRBV6-5,TGTGCCAGCAGTTACTCGACGACGAGATACGAGCAGTACTTC,CASSYSTTRYEQYF
TRBJ2-5,few,-,TRBV7-3,TGTGCCAGCTCCCGGGGGCCCCAAGAGACCCAGTACTTC,CASSRGPQETQYF
TRBJ2-7,-,-,TRBV13,TGTGCCAGCAGCTTCGGGCCGACCTACGAGCAGTACTTC,CASSFGPTYEQYF
TRBJ1-2,once,-,TRBV5-1,TGCGCCAGCAGCTTGGAACATAACTATGGCTACACCTTC,CASSLEHNYGYTF
TRBJ1-6,-,-,TRBV6-5,TGTGCCAGCAGTTCTACGGGGGGGGATTCACCCCTCCACTTT,CASSSTGGDSPLHF
TRBJ1-6,once,-,TRBV11-1,TGTGCCAGCAGCTTAGGAAATTCACCCCTCCACTTT,CASSLGNSPLHF